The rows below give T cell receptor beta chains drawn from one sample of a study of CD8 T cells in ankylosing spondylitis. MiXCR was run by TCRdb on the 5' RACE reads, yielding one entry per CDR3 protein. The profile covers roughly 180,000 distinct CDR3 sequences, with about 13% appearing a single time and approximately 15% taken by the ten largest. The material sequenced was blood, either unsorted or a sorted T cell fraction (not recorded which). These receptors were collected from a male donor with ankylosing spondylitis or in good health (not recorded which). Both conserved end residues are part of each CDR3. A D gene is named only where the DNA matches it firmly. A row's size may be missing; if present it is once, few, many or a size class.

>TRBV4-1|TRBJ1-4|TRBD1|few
CASSPTPGGFEKLFF
TGCGCCAGCAGCCCAACCCCAGGGGGGTTTGAAAAACTGTTTTTT
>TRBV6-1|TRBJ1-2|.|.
CASSTRWAGGYTF
TGTGCCAGCAGTACCCGGTGGGCCGGCGGCTACACCTTC
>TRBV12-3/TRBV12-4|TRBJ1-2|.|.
CASSPSGLYGYTF
TGTGCCAGCAGTCCTTCGGGACTTTATGGCTACACCTTC
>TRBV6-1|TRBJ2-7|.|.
CASGGHSCEQYF
TGTGCCAGCGGGGGACACTCCTGCGAGCAGTACTTC
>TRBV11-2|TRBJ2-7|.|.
CASSLAAAQYF
TGTGCCAGCAGCTTAGCGGCAGCGCAGTACTTC
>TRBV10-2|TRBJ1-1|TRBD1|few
CASRGGQVSMEAFF
TGCGCCAGCAGGGGGGGACAGGTCAGCATGGAAGCTTTCTTT
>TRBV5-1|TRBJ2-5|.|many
CASSYRDPEGETQYF
TGCGCCAGCAGCTACCGGGACCCGGAAGGGGAGACCCAGTACTTC
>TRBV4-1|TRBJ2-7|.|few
CASSHARGSYEQYF
TGCGCCAGCAGCCATGCCAGGGGCTCCTACGAGCAGTACTTC
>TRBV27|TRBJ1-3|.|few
CASSLGRSSGNTIYF
TGTGCCAGCAGTTTAGGACGGAGCTCTGGAAACACCATATATTTT
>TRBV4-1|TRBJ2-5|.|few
CASSQGAVRETQYF
TGCGCCAGCAGCCAAGGGGCGGTCCGGGAGACCCAGTACTTC
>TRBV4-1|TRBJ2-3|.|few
CASSQGRGGYTQYF
TGCGCCAGCAGCCAAGGGCGGGGTGGGTATACGCAGTATTTT
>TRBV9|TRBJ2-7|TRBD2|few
CASSTGLAGTYEQYF
TGTGCCAGCAGCACCGGACTAGCGGGAACCTACGAGCAGTACTTC
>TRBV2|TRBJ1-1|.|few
CASNSGTNTEAFF
TGTGCCAGCAACTCAGGGACGAACACTGAAGCTTTCTTT
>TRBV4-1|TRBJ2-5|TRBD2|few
CASSQGGGEAVKETQYF
TGCGCCAGCAGCCAAGGCGGGGGGGAGGCTGTTAAAGAGACCCAGTACTTC
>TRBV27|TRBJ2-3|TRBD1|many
CASRPTGVFSTDTQYF
TGTGCCAGCAGGCCAACAGGGGTTTTTTCCACAGATACGCAGTATTTT
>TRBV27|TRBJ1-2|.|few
CASSSAEPYGYTF
TGTGCCAGCAGTTCGGCAGAACCCTATGGCTACACCTTC
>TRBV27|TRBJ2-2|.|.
CASGHTGELFF
TGTGCCAGCGGTCATACGGGGGAGCTGTTTTTT
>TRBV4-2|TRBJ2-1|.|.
CASSQDRTDQFF
TGTGCCAGCAGCCAAGATAGGACCGACCAGTTCTTC
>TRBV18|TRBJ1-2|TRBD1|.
CASDTGTGVYGYTF
TGTGCCAGCGACACAGGGACAGGGGTCTATGGCTACACCTTC
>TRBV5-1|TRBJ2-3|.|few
CASSRVVDTQYF
TGCGCCAGCAGCCGGGTGGTAGATACGCAGTATTTT
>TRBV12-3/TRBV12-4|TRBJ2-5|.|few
CASSLSAGEETQYF
TGTGCCAGCAGTTTATCCGCAGGTGAAGAGACCCAGTACTTC
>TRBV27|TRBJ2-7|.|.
CASSLGAGMAYEQYF
TGTGCCAGCAGTTTAGGGGCGGGGATGGCCTACGAGCAGTACTTC
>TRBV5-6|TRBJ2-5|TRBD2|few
CASSLVSPGGKETQYF
TGTGCCAGCAGCTTGGTTTCTCCGGGAGGAAAAGAGACCCAGTACTTC
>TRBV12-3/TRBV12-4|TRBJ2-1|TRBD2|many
CASSLLSGGSYNEQFF
TGTGCCAGCAGTTTATTAAGCGGGGGCTCCTACAATGAGCAGTTCTTC
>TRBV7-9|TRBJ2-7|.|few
CASSLAGRGQLSYEQYF
TGTGCCAGCAGCTTAGCAGGGAGGGGACAGTTGAGCTACGAGCAGTACTTC
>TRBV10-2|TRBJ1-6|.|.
CASSLPLVSPLHF
TGCGCCAGCTCCCTCCCGCTTGTATCACCCCTCCACTTT
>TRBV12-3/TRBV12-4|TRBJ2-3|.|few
CASSPRPVGTDTQYF
TGTGCCAGCAGCCCTCGGCCAGTGGGCACAGATACGCAGTATTTT
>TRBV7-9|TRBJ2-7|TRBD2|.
CASSPGGGSYEQYF
TGTGCCAGCAGCCCCGGGGGGGGATCCTACGAGCAGTACTTC
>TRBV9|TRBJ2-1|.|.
CASSPRRAESSYNEQFF
TGTGCCAGCAGCCCTCGGAGGGCGGAGAGCTCCTACAATGAGCAGTTCTTC
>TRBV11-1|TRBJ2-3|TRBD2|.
CASSLGLALTDTQYF
TGTGCCAGCAGCCTGGGACTAGCGCTAACAGATACGCAGTATTTT
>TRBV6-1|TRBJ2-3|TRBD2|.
CASSPRTSGRDTQYF
TGTGCCAGCAGTCCCCGGACTAGCGGGCGGGATACGCAGTATTTT